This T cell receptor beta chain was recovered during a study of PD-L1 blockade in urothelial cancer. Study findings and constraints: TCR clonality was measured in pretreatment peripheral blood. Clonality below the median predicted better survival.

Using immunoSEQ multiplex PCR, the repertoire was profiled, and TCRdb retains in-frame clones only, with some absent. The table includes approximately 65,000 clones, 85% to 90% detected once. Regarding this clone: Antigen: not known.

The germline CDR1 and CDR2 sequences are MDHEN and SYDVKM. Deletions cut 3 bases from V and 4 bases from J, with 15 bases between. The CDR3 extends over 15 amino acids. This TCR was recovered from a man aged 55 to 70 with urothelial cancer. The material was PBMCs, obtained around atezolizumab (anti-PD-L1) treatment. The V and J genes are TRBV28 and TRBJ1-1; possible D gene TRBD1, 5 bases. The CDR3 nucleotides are TGTGCCAGCAGTTTCTCAAGGGGTCGCGGCACTGAAGCTTTCTTT. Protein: CASSFSRGRGTEAFF. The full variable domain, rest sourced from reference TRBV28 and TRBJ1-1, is DVKVTQSSRYLVKRTGEKVFLECVQDMDHENMFWYRQDPGLGLRLIYFSYDVKMKEKGDIPEGYSVSREKKERFSLILESASTNQTSMYLCASSFSRGRGTEAFFGQGTRLTVV.